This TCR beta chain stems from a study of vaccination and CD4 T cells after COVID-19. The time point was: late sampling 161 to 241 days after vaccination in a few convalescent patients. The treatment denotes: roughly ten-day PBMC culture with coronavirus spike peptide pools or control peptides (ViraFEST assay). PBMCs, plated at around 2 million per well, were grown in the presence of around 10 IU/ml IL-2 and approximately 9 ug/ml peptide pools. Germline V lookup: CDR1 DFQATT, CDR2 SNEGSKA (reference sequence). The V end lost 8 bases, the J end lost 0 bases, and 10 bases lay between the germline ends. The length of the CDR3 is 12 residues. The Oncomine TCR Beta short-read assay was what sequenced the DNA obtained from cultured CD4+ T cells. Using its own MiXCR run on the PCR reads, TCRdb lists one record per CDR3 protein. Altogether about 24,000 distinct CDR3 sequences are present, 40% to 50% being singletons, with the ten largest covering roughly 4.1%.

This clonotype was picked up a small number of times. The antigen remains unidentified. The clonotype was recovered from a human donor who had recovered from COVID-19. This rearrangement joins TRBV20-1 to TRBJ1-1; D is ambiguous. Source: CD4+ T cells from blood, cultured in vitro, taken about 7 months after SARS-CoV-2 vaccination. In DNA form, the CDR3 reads TGCAGTTCCCCAAGCATGAACACTGAAGCTTTCTTT. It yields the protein CSSPSMNTEAFF.